The 32 T cell receptor beta chains presented below share a single source sample, sequenced in a study of Graves' ophthalmopathy and Graves' hyperthyroidism. Amplification from RNA transcripts yielded the TCR beta CDR3 regions. A first-round RT-PCR used HTBI primers, followed by a second-round multiplex PCR. TCRdb independently ran MiXCR on the multiplex PCR reads; one entry per CDR3 protein. In the table there are 620,000 or so distinct CDR3 sequences, 22% of which are singletons. The material sequenced was peripheral blood. The receptors derive from a woman younger than 30 with stable Graves' hyperthyroidism. Some clones in this sample may be carry-over from other donors' samples.

The sample holds a few counts of this clonotype. The CDR3 region has the DNA TGTGCCAGCAGTACTCACGGCACCTTGGGCGCTGAAGCTTTCTTT. Its translation: CASSTHGTLGAEAFF. The chain couples TRBV28 to TRBJ1-1, with unresolved D. CDR3 length: 15 amino acids. Between the trimmed V and J ends, which lost 5 bases and 6 bases, there was a span of 19 bases. Germline CDR1 MDHEN, CDR2 SYDVKM.

V usage is TRBV6-2 or TRBV6-3 and J usage is TRBJ1-1, with a possible D match to TRBD1 (5 bases). CDR1 is MNHEY and CDR2 is SVGEGT in the germline V gene. The CDR3 spans 14 residues. Trimming took off 6 bases at V and 4 bases at J, with 15 bases between the two ends. The CDR3 spells CASSRDGGSTEAFF. The CDR3 bases are TGTGCCAGCAGCCGTGACGGGGGGAGCACTGAAGCTTTCTTT.

This clonotype occurred many times. V gene TRBV20-1 combines with J gene TRBJ2-7; no definite D call. Germline lookup yields CDR1 DFQATT and CDR2 SNEGSKA (reference sequence). The CDR3 sequence is 12 residues long. The V gene lost 3 bases and the J gene lost 7 bases, with 13 bases spanning the gap. The CDR3 DNA sequence: TGCAGTGCTAGTCCCGGTGTCGTGGAGCAGTACTTC. It translates to CSASPGVVEQYF.

This clonotype was recorded at least ten times. This sequence joins TRBV5-1 and TRBJ1-1, with 7 bases aligning to TRBD1. J lost 1 base, V lost 2 bases, and 5 bases had no gene match. The CDR3 is 15 residues long. Germline V gene sequence: CDR1 SGHRS, CDR2 YFSETQ. CDR3 nucleotide sequence: TGCGCCAGCAGCTTTCCACAGGGGACGAACACTGAAGCTTTCTTT. This codes for CASSFPQGTNTEAFF.

This chain links TRBV10-3 with TRBJ2-7; D perhaps matches TRBD1 (6 bases). The CDR3 contains 14 residues. Germline V gene lookup returns CDR1 ENHRY and CDR2 SYGVKD. V lost 4 bases to trimming and J lost 1 base, with 11 bases between them. Here the CDR3 reads CAISVRDRSYEQYF. The CDR3 nucleotides read TGTGCCATCAGTGTACGTGACAGGTCCTACGAGCAGTACTTC.

This clonotype was seen a handful of times. The gene calls are TRBV6-1 and TRBJ1-1; a possible D gene is TRBD1 (6 bases). V dropped 3 bases and J dropped 3 bases, with 14 bases sitting between them. This CDR3 contains 15 residues. CDR1 MNHNS and CDR2 SASEGT come from the germline V gene. The CDR3 region has the DNA TGTGCCAGCAGTGACAGGGGTAGGAGGGACACTGAAGCTTTCTTT. It codes for CASSDRGRRDTEAFF.

The count of this clonotype is one. The chain combines TRBV2 with TRBJ2-7; TRBD2 matches at 7 bases. The CDR3 has 16 residues. V shed 6 bases, J shed 0 bases, and the junction held 11 bases outside the gene matches. Germline V gene sequence: CDR1 SNHLY, CDR2 FYNNEI. The CDR3 DNA follows: TGTGCCAGCAGGGCCTATGGAGCGGGACGCTCCTACGAGCAGTACTTC. Translating gives CASRAYGAGRSYEQYF.

The chain uses TRBV11-2 and TRBJ1-3; no reliable D call. V lost 4 bases to trimming and J lost 0 bases, with 13 bases between them. Germline V gene data show CDR1 as SGHAT and CDR2 as FQNNGV. The CDR3 contains 16 residues. CDR3: CASSSLHLYSGNTIYF. CDR3 sequence (DNA): TGTGCCAGCAGCTCCCTACACCTTTACTCTGGAAACACCATATATTTT.

This clonotype has a count of ten or more. J is TRBJ2-5 and V is TRBV7-9; D unresolved. The germline V and J ends were trimmed by 5 bases and 9 bases, with 13 bases remaining between them. Germline CDR1 SEHNR, CDR2 FQNEAQ (reference sequence). This CDR3 contains 12 residues. The CDR3 reads CASSPRHISQYF. CDR3 in DNA: TGTGCCAGCAGCCCCCGACACATATCCCAGTACTTC.

This clonotype occurred many times. V gene TRBV7-6 combines with J gene TRBJ2-5; 9 bases match TRBD1. This CDR3 has 15 residues. V was pared by 4 bases and J by 2 bases, with 5 bases of the junction left unmatched. Germline CDR1 reads SGHVS; CDR2 reads FNYEAQ. CDR3: CASSSGQGHQETQYF. The CDR3 DNA reads as TGTGCCAGCAGCTCGGGACAGGGACATCAAGAGACCCAGTACTTC.

This clonotype was counted many times. V gene TRBV30 combines with J gene TRBJ1-6; D might be TRBD1 (6 bases). The CDR3 has 13 amino acids. CDR1 is GTSNPN and CDR2 is SVGIG in the germline V gene (reference sequence). Trimming cost V 8 bases and J 10 bases, with 18 bases left between them. CDR3 nucleotides: TGTGCCGGGGGAGCAGGGGATCGATCACCCCTCCACTTT. This sequence encodes CAGGAGDRSPLHF.

The chain couples TRBV19 to TRBJ2-5, with 8 positions matching TRBD1. The ends lost 0 bases at V and 5 bases at J; junction bases unmatched: 5. CDR1 and CDR2 (germline): LNHDA, SQIVND (reference sequence). The CDR3 covers 15 residues. The CDR3: CASSIDRGPGETQYF. DNA of the CDR3: TGTGCCAGTAGTATAGACAGGGGGCCGGGGGAGACCCAGTACTTC.

Remarks on this clonotype: An end of the junction does not agree with germline; a read error may underlie this. This sequence joins TRBV7-8 and TRBJ1-5; D gene uncertain. The CDR3 is 16 residues long. The germline V gene encodes CDR1 SGHVS and CDR2 FQNEAQ. The DNA for the CDR3 is TGTGCCAGCAGCTTGTGGGGTCAAACGCTCAATCAGCCCCGGCACTTT. Amino acids: CASSLWGQTLNQPRHF.

This CDR3 reads CAWSDGYGYTF. The CDR3 DNA follows: TGTGCCTGGAGCGACGGCTATGGCTACACCTTC. The chain recombines TRBV30 with TRBJ1-2; D gene ambiguous. The germline V gene encodes CDR1 GTSNPN and CDR2 SVGIG (reference sequence). The CDR3 has 11 residues. Trimming left V 3 bases short and J 4 bases short, with 6 bases between.

This clonotype was detected ten times or more. A junction end diverges from the germline sequence, so it may reflect a read error. The chain employs TRBV4-1 and TRBJ2-5; D perhaps matches TRBD2 (6 bases). The CDR3 spans 14 residues. Per the germline V gene, CDR1 is MGHRA and CDR2 is YSYEKL. The CDR3 is CASSQEGGLPHAAF. CDR3 in DNA: TGCGCCAGCAGCCAAGAGGGGGGACTTCCACATGCCGCGTTC.

The sample holds many counts of this clonotype. The rearrangement joins TRBV20-1 to TRBJ2-5, with 8 bases that match TRBD2. V was clipped by 3 bases and J by 7 bases; unmatched bases: 1. The CDR3 is 11 residues long. Per the germline V gene, CDR1 is DFQATT and CDR2 is SNEGSKA (reference sequence). Written as DNA, the CDR3 is TGCAGTGCTAGCGGGGGGGCGACCCAGTACTTC. It is translated as CSASGGATQYF.

The chain is built from TRBV12-3 or TRBV12-4 and TRBJ1-2, with D possibly TRBD1 on 6 matching bases. Trimming took off 3 bases at V and 5 bases at J, with 19 bases between the two ends. CDR3 size: 16 residues. CDR3 sequence reads: CASSLAIGQTSYGYTF. The CDR3 bases are TGTGCCAGCAGTTTGGCAATTGGACAGACTTCTTATGGCTACACCTTC.

At least ten counts were recorded for this clonotype. The genes are TRBV6-5 and TRBJ1-1; D not certain. Trimming shortened V by 0 bases and J by 6 bases, and 11 bases separated the two germline ends. The CDR3 runs 14 residues. CDR1 MNHEY and CDR2 SVGAGI come from the germline V gene. CDR3 amino acids: CASSYSIGVSEAFF. For the CDR3, the DNA is TGTGCCAGCAGTTACTCGATCGGTGTCTCTGAAGCTTTCTTT.

This clonotype occurred many times. V gene TRBV12-3 or TRBV12-4 combines with J gene TRBJ2-2; 8 bases are shared with TRBD1. The CDR3 has 14 amino acids. Trimming at V came to 8 bases and at J to 3 bases, leaving 5 bases not matched to a gene. In DNA form, the CDR3 reads TGTGCCAGCTCCCAGGGGGCTTACACCGGGGAGCTGTTTTTT. Amino acid sequence: CASSQGAYTGELFF.

This clonotype was counted many times. This chain joins TRBV18 and TRBJ1-1, with 7 bases aligning to TRBD1. V shed 5 bases and J 1 base; nucleotides not matched to a gene: 4. CDR1 is KGHSH, CDR2 LQKENI, per germline. The CDR3 length is 14 residues. CDR3 coding DNA: TGTGCCAGCTCAGTCCGGGACAGGAACACTGAAGCTTTCTTT. Protein: CASSVRDRNTEAFF.

J is TRBJ1-5 and V is TRBV6-5, with D hard to call. V was cut by 4 bases and J by 0 bases, with 16 bases left in between. The CDR3 sequence is 17 residues long. Per germline, CDR1 MNHEY and CDR2 SVGAGI. CDR3 protein: CASSSTFGVYSNQPQHF. CDR3 nucleotides: TGTGCCAGCAGTTCTACGTTCGGGGTCTATAGCAATCAGCCCCAGCATTTT.

This clonotype was detected many times. V and J are TRBV6-2 or TRBV6-3 and TRBJ2-2, with 9 positions matching TRBD1. Per germline, CDR1 MNHEY and CDR2 SVGEGT. This CDR3 is 15 amino acids long. With V trimmed by 4 bases and J by 4 bases, 4 bases remained unmatched. The CDR3 is CASSLGTGSTGELFF. In DNA, the CDR3 is TGTGCCAGCAGTTTAGGGACAGGGTCCACCGGGGAGCTGTTTTTT.

The chain uses TRBV6-1 and TRBJ1-1; 11 bases map to TRBD1. This CDR3 spans 16 amino acids. Per the germline V gene, CDR1 is MNHNS and CDR2 is SASEGT. The trim removed 5 bases at V and 1 base at J, leaving 6 bases unmatched. CDR3 nucleotides: TGTGCCAGCAGTCAGGGACAGGGGGGCACGAACACTGAAGCTTTCTTT. It translates to CASSQGQGGTNTEAFF.

In this sample, this clonotype turned up many times. This chain joins TRBV28 and TRBJ2-5, with D possibly matching TRBD1 (5 bases). The germline gives CDR1 MDHEN, CDR2 SYDVKM. The CDR3 is made up of 14 amino acids. V was trimmed by 4 bases and J by 2 bases, leaving 11 bases between them. DNA for the CDR3: TGTGCCAGCAGTTGGGCGGCAGGGCAAGAGACCCAGTACTTC. This gives the protein CASSWAAGQETQYF.

This clonotype has just a few counts. The chain recombines TRBV15 with TRBJ2-7; maybe TRBD2 (5 bases). V lost 4 bases, J lost 6 bases, and 16 bases lay in between. CDR3 length equals 14 residues. Germline assignment: CDR1 LNHNV and CDR2 YYDKDF (reference sequence). The DNA of the CDR3 is TGTGCCACCAGCAATCTGGGGAGCCTGTCCGAGCAGTACTTC. Its protein is CATSNLGSLSEQYF.

This chain links TRBV6-1 with TRBJ1-5; no clear D. This CDR3 has 16 amino acids. V lost 9 bases and J lost 0, with 18 bases in between. CDR1 MNHNS and CDR2 SASEGT come from the germline V gene. Here the CDR3 DNA reads TGTGCCAGGACAACTGCTACCGTCAATAGCAATCAGCCCCAGCATTTT. Protein product: CARTTATVNSNQPQHF.

With respect to this clonotype: The junction departs from germline at one end; a sequencing error may be responsible. The V and J genes are TRBV18 and TRBJ2-7; D gene ambiguous. CDR1 is KGHSH, CDR2 LQKENI, per germline. The CDR3 is made up of 14 amino acids. This CDR3 reads CASSPPGFSYGQYF. Here the CDR3 DNA reads TGTGCCAGCTCACCACCCGGATTCTCCTACGGGCAGTACTTC.

The chain uses TRBV5-1 and TRBJ1-1, with D maybe TRBD1 (5 bases). V shed 0 bases and J shed 2 bases, with 14 bases lying between them. CDR3 length: 16 residues. The germline V gene encodes CDR1 SGHRS and CDR2 YFSETQ. Written as DNA, the CDR3 is TGCGCCAGCAGCTTGGGGGCAGGGAACCTCAACACTGAAGCTTTCTTT. This sequence encodes CASSLGAGNLNTEAFF.

The V call is TRBV7-9, the J call TRBJ1-2; D gene unclear. The CDR3 spans 13 residues. V shed 1 base and J shed 6 bases, with 9 bases lying between them. Germline V CDR1 and CDR2: SEHNR, FQNEAQ (reference sequence). CDR3 DNA sequence: TGTGCCAGCAGCTTAGTCGCCGGAAATGGCTACACCTTC. Protein sequence: CASSLVAGNGYTF.

The CDR3 region is CAAGGSSYNSPLHF. DNA for the CDR3: TGTGCCGCAGGGGGGAGCTCCTATAATTCACCCCTCCACTTT. The genes are TRBV6-1 and TRBJ1-6; 7 bases are shared with TRBD1. The germline CDR1 and CDR2 sequences are MNHNS and SASEGT. The CDR3 loop spans 14 amino acids. V was clipped by 11 bases and J by 0 bases; unmatched bases: 4.

With regard to this clonotype: A junction boundary mismatches the germline segment, possibly from a read error. The chain has TRBV14 and TRBJ2-4, with D perhaps matching TRBD1 (5 bases). The CDR3 is 15 amino acids. The V gene's germline CDR1 is SGHDN and CDR2 FVKESK. For the CDR3, the DNA is TGTGCCAGCAGCAAGACAGTGAAGGGCAAAAACATTAAGTACTTC. This encodes CASSKTVKGKNIKYF.

Ten or more counts support this clonotype. The CDR3 region has the DNA TGTGCCAGCAGTTTGAGAGGGACCCTAAGCTCTGGGGCCAACGTCCTGACTTTC. It is translated as CASSLRGTLSSGANVLTF. The rearrangement links TRBV28 to TRBJ2-6; possibly TRBD1 or TRBD2 for D (5 bases each). V lost 3 bases and J lost 0, with 15 bases in between. The CDR3 consists of 18 residues. Germline CDR1 is MDHEN and CDR2 is SYDVKM.